Presented here are 2 T cell receptor beta chains from one specimen sequenced in a study of T-cell memory formation after mild COVID-19. TCRdb reanalysed the 5' RACE reads using MiXCR and keeps one entry per CDR3 protein. This table has 550,000 to 700,000 distinct CDR3 sequences, 17% appearing once. Sample: PBMCs or a T cell subset sorted from them (not recorded which). These receptors were taken from an adult woman who had mild COVID-19 (a few samples of this study predate the infection). Cell type and time point are not known.

This clonotype was seen a few times. The chain combines TRBV20-1 with TRBJ2-3, with 8 positions matching TRBD1. Trimming took 0 bases from V and 9 from J; bases not matched to a gene: 17. In germline, CDR1 is DFQATT, CDR2 SNEGSKA (reference sequence). The CDR3 spans 17 residues. The CDR3 DNA reads TGCAGTGCTAGAGATTCCAGGGGGCCGGTCGGGAAGATGACGCAGTATTTT. Protein: CSARDSRGPVGKMTQYF.

The rearrangement links TRBV7-9 to TRBJ2-3, with 8 nucleotides matching TRBD1. The CDR3 totals 15 residues. V lost 4 bases to trimming and J lost 3 bases; unmatched junction nucleotides: 6. Germline CDR1 is SEHNR and CDR2 is FQNEAQ (reference sequence). CDR3 sequence: CASSWGQAGTDTQYF. The CDR3 region has the DNA TGTGCCAGCAGCTGGGGACAGGCGGGAACAGATACGCAGTATTTT. Full variable domain (outside the CDR3, taken from reference TRBV7-9 and TRBJ2-3): DTGVSQNPRHKITKRGQNVTFRCDPISEHNRLYWYRQTLGQGPEFLTYFQNEAQLEKSRLLSDRFSAERPKGSFSTLEIQRTEQGDSAMYLCASSWGQAGTDTQYFGPGTRLTVL.